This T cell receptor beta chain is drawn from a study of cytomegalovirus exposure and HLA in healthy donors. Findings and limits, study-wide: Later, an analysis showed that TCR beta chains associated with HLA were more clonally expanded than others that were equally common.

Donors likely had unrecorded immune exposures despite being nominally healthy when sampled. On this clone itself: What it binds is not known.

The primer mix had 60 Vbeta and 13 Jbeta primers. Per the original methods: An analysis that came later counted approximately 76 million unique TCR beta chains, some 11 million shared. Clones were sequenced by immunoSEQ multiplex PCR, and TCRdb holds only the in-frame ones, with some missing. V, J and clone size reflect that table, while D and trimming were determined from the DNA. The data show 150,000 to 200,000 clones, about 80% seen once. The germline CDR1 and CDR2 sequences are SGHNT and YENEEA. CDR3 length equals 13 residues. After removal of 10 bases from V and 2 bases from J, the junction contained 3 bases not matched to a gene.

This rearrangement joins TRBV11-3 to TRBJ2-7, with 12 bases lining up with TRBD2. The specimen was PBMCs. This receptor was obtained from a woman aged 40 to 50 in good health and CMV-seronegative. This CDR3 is CATRTSGTYEQYF. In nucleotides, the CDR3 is TGTGCCACCCGGACTAGCGGGACCTACGAGCAGTACTTC.